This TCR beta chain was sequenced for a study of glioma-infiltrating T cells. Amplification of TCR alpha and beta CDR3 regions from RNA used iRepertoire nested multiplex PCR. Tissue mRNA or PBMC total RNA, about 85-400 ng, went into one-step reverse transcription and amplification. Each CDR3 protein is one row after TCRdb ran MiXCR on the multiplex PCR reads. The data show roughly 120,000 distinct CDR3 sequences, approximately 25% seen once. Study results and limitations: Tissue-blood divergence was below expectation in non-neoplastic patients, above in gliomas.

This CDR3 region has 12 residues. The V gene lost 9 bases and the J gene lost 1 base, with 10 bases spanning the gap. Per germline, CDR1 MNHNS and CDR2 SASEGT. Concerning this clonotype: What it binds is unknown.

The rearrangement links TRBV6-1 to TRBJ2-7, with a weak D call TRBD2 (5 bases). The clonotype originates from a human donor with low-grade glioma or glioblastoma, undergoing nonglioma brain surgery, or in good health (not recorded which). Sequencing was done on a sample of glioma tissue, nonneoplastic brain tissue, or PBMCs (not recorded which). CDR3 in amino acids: CASGLRSYEQYF. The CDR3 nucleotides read TGTGCCAGTGGACTGAGATCCTACGAGCAGTACTTC.